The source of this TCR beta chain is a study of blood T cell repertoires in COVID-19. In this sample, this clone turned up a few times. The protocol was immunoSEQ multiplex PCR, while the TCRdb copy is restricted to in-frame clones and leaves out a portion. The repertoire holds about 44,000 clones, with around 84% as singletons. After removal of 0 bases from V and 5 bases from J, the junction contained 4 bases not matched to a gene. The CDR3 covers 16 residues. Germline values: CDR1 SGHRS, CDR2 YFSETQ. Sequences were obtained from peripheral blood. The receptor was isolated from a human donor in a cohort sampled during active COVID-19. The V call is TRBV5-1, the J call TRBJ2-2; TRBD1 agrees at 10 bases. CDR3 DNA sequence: TGCGCCAGCAGCTTGGCGGGACAGGGGAAGACCGGGGAGCTGTTTTTT. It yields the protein CASSLAGQGKTGELFF.